This TCR beta chain was captured in a study of cytomegalovirus exposure and HLA in healthy donors. Study-wide background: The early release's HLA-typed donors yielded 65 million to 85 million unique TCRs.

Study observations and caveats: The authors excluded some V segments, including TRBV6-2 and TRBV6-3, as indistinguishable. Earlier findings revealed that most TCR beta V segments proved productive either about 90% or about 30% of the time.

The germline CDR1 and CDR2 sequences are MDHEN and SYDVKM. The CDR3 has 13 amino acids. Trimming at V came to 4 bases and at J to 11 bases, leaving 7 bases not matched to a gene. The study ran its PCR with 60 Vbeta and 13 Jbeta primers. Generated by immunoSEQ multiplex PCR, the TCRdb table keeps only in-frame clones and is missing some. The sample carries approximately 100,000 clones, approximately 81% recorded once. For this clone: Its target is unknown.

This chain joins TRBV28 and TRBJ1-1, with TRBD1 identical over 10 bases. The clonotype was recovered from a woman in her 30s in good health and CMV-seronegative. The sample taken for sequencing was PBMCs. CDR3: CASSSPDRGQAFF. CDR3 sequence (DNA): TGTGCCAGCAGTTCACCTGACAGGGGGCAGGCTTTCTTT.